One T cell receptor beta chain is described in this entry. Its specificity is not known. Time point specified: 2015-2016 season, 7 days after influenza vaccination. This record comes from a study of follicular helper T cells after annual influenza vaccination. Study information: Across the 2013-2014, 2014-2015 and 2015-2016 vaccination seasons, some subjects were resampled.

Germline CDR1 and CDR2: GTSNPN and SVGIG (reference sequence). V lost 2 bases, J lost 5 bases, and 15 bases lay in between. The CDR3 totals 14 residues. Notes on the study in general: ICOS-CD38- cTfh most often held earlier Day 7 ICOS+CD38+ clones. ICOS+CD38+ cTfh clonality change tracked circulating plasmablast frequency change.

Sequencing was performed with immunoSEQ multiplex PCR; in TCRdb, only in-frame clones are kept and a portion is missing. The data contain a few thousand clones, approximately 82% of them seen just once; the ten biggest clones take up around 0.9%. This clonotype was obtained from an adult who received the influenza vaccine. The rearrangement joins TRBV30 to TRBJ2-5; D unclear. The sample was CXCR5+ CD38- circulating T follicular helper cells from blood, taken 7 days after influenza vaccination. Described subset: circulating Tfh, non-naive CD4+CXCR5+PD-1+ (ICOS+CD38+ or ICOS-CD38-). CDR3 in DNA: TGTGCCTGGAGTCTAATTGGGTTCCGCGAGACCCAGTACTTC. Its protein is CAWSLIGFRETQYF.